This T cell receptor beta chain was sequenced for a study of spatial heterogeneity in lung cancer. Study outcomes and limitations: Ubiquitous expanded TCR counts tracked ubiquitous nonsynonymous mutations, and regional counts tracked regional ones. How many expanded intratumoral alpha and beta TCRs were present tracked the tumor mutation count, which was a count of nonsynonymous mutations. Coverage of tumor T cells, an estimated figure, was 5.5% to 8.5% for alpha and 13% for beta chains.

The time point is: sample taken at primary tumor resection. Without sorting, whole RNA was sequenced from tumor, nontumor lung or frozen PBMC. There are many counts of this clonotype. The antigen is undetermined. This CDR3 is 18 amino acids long. V lost 6 bases, J lost 0 bases, and 16 bases stayed unmatched. All TCR cDNA molecules were individually tagged with a unique molecular identifier. TCRdb ran MiXCR on the 5' RACE reads and lists one entry per CDR3 protein. Of around 7,400 distinct CDR3 sequences listed, roughly 6.5% were seen once; the top ten hold more than 6.5%. The TCR originated in a male donor with early-stage non-small cell lung cancer. Sequencing was performed on lung tumor tissue, taken at surgery. This rearrangement joins TRBV12-3 or TRBV12-4 to TRBJ1-2; 7 positions match TRBD1. In nucleotides, the CDR3 is TGTGCCAGCAGCCCTACGACCCTGGGACAGCTCCCTAACTATGGCTACACCTTC. Translated: CASSPTTLGQLPNYGYTF.